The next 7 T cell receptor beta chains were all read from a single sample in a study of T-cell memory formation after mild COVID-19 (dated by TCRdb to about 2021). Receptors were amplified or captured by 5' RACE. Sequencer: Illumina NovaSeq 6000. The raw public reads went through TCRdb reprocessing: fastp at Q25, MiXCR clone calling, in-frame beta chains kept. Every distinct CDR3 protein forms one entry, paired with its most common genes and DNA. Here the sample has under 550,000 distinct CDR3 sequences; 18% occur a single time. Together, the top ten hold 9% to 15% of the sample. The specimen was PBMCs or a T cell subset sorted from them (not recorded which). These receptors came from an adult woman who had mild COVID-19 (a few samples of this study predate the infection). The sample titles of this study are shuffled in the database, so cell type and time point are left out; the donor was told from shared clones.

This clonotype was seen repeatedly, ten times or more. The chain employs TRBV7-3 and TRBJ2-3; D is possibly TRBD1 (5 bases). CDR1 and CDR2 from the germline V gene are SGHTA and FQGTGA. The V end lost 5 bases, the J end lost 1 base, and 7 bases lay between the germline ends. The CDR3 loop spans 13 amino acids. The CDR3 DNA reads TGTGCCAGCAGCCAAGGGGGCACAGATACGCAGTATTTT. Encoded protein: CASSQGGTDTQYF.

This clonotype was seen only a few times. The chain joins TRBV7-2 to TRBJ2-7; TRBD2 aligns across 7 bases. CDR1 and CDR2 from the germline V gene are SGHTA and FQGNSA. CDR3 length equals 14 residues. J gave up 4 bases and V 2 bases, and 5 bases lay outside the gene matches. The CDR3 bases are TGTGCCAGCAGCTTATCTAGCGGAGAGTACGAGCAGTACTTC. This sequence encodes CASSLSSGEYEQYF.

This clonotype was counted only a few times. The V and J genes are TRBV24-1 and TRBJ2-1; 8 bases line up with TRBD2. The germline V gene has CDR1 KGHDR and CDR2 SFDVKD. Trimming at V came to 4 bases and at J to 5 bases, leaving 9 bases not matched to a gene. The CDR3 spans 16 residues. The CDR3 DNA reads TGTGCCACCAGTGACGACAGCGGGAGTATCCACAATGAGCAGTTCTTC. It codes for CATSDDSGSIHNEQFF.

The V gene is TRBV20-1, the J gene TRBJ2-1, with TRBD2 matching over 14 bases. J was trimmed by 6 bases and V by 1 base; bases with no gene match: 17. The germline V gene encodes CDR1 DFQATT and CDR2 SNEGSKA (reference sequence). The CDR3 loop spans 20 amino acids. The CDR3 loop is CSARGRDRGLAGGRGNEQFF. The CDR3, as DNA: TGCAGTGCTAGAGGCCGGGACAGAGGACTAGCGGGGGGCCGAGGCAATGAGCAGTTCTTC.

The CDR3 loop is CASRDSTYGYTF. The CDR3 DNA is TGCGCCAGCCGGGACAGTACCTATGGCTACACCTTC. The gene calls are TRBV10-2 and TRBJ1-2; the match to TRBD1 covers 7 bases. Germline CDR1 is WSHSY and CDR2 is SAAADI. CDR3 length: 12 residues. V lost 8 bases to trimming and J lost 4 bases; unmatched junction nucleotides: 4.

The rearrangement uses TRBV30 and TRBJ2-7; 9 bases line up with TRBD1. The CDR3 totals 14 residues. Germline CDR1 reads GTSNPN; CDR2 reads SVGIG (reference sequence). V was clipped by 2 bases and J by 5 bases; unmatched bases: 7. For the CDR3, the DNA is TGTGCCTGGAGTTGGGGGACAGGGACAGACGAGCAGTACTTC. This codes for CAWSWGTGTDEQYF.

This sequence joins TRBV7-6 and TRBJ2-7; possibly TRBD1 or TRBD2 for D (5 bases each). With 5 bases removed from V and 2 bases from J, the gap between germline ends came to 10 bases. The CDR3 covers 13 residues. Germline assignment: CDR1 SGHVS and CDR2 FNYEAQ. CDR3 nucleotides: TGTGCCAGCAGCCAAGAGGGGCCCTACGAGCAGTACTTC. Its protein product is CASSQEGPYEQYF.